This T cell receptor (beta chain) was observed in a study of blood T cell repertoires in COVID-19. Study in general: Samples taken during acute and convalescent COVID-19 were collected in the United States, Italy and Spain.

Produced via immunoSEQ multiplex PCR; TCRdb's table is partial and in-frame only. The sample holds some 150,000 clones; about 86% are singletons and the top ten take under 9.5%. Between the trimmed V and J ends, which lost 2 bases and 2 bases, there was a span of 18 bases. The CDR3 contains 18 residues. Germline values: CDR1 MNHEY, CDR2 SVGEGT. Two consecutive negative NP/OP PCR tests, clearance, or resolved symptoms defined Cohort 3 recovery. The TCR originated in a man aged 45-65 years who had recovered from COVID-19. The material sequenced was PBMCs or T cells enriched from blood (not recorded which). This chain links TRBV6-2 or TRBV6-3 with TRBJ2-2; D remains ambiguous. Written as DNA, the CDR3 is TGTGCCAGCAGTTACCTATCGTTAGGTCTAGTCAACACCGGGGAGCTGTTTTTT. It encodes CASSYLSLGLVNTGELFF.